This TCR beta chain was captured in a study of T cells after yellow fever vaccination. As TCR cDNA was made by 5'RACE template switching, a universal primer site and UMIs were added. Each CDR3 protein is one row after TCRdb ran MiXCR on the 5' RACE reads. Among some 300,000 distinct CDR3 sequences listed, around 4% were seen once. Germline CDR1 reads SEHNR; CDR2 reads FQNEAQ (reference sequence). V lost 6 bases, J lost 9 bases, and 9 bases lay in between. There are 11 residues in the CDR3. This clonotype came up many times. The antigen remains unidentified. Study results and limitations: Highly abundant clonotypes carried over from the bulk population could end up in FACS-sorted repertoires as contaminants. Booster sampling recovered most clones from primary vaccination (approximately 96% CD4, approximately 90% CD8).

The chain uses TRBV7-9 and TRBJ2-1; perhaps TRBD2 as D (5 bases). The receptor was isolated from a man aged 18-30 years who received the YFV17D yellow fever vaccine. Sequencing was performed on PBMCs, taken on the day of the yellow fever booster vaccination. CDR3 sequence (DNA): TGTGCCAGCAGTCCGGCGGGTGAGCAGTTCTTC. Protein product: CASSPAGEQFF. The full variable domain, with the rest looked up from reference TRBV7-9 and TRBJ2-1, is DTGVSQNPRHKITKRGQNVTFRCDPISEHNRLYWYRQTLGQGPEFLTYFQNEAQLEKSRLLSDRFSAERPKGSFSTLEIQRTEQGDSAMYLCASSPAGEQFFGPGTRLTVL.